Listed below are T cell receptor beta chains from one sample, sequenced in a study of spatial heterogeneity in lung cancer. In TCRdb, the 5' RACE reads were re-called with MiXCR into one record per CDR3 protein. This table has 2,000 to 2,500 distinct CDR3 sequences, approximately 8.4% appearing once. The sample was lung tumor tissue, taken at surgery. These receptors came from a male donor with early-stage non-small cell lung cancer. CDR3s include the opening cysteine and the closing phenylalanine or tryptophan. The D gene is left open where the match is weak. Clone size is shown for a subset of rows, as once, few, many or a class of expanded clone.

D gene	clone size	V gene	J gene	CDR3 DNA	CDR3 protein
.	medium-sized	TRBV7-2	TRBJ2-7	TGTGCCAGCAGAACGGACAGCCGTACCTACGAGCAGTACTTC	CASRTDSRTYEQYF
TRBD1	medium-sized	TRBV5-1	TRBJ2-5	TGCGCCAGCAGCTTGCGGGGACAGAGCCAAGAGACCCAGTACTTC	CASSLRGQSQETQYF
TRBD2	large	TRBV10-3	TRBJ2-7	TGTGCCATCAGTGAAGGACTAGGCCCCTACGAGCAGTACTTC	CAISEGLGPYEQYF
TRBD1	medium-sized	TRBV18	TRBJ1-1	TGTGCCAGCTCACAGATGACAGGGAACGCTGAAGCTTTCTTT	CASSQMTGNAEAFF
TRBD1	medium-sized	TRBV7-2	TRBJ2-7	TGTGCCAGCACCTCGGGGACAGGGGGCGGCGAGCAGTACTTC	CASTSGTGGGEQYF
.	.	TRBV27	TRBJ2-1	TGTGCCAGCAGTTTATCGTATGGGGTGAATGAGCAGTTCTTC	CASSLSYGVNEQFF
TRBD2	many	TRBV7-3	TRBJ2-7	TGTGCCAGCAGCGAAAGCGGGGGGGCCTCCTACGAGCAGTACTTC	CASSESGGASYEQYF
.	medium-sized	TRBV6-5	TRBJ1-5	TGTGCCAGCAGGGGCTTGGGCAATCAGCCCCAGCATTTT	CASRGLGNQPQHF
.	.	TRBV5-6	TRBJ2-7	TGTGCCAGCAGCTTGGGAGCGGGCTACGAGCAGTACTTC	CASSLGAGYEQYF
.	.	TRBV23-1	TRBJ2-2	TGCGCCAGCATTATACTCCGGGCTCTGGGCACCGGGGAGCTGTTTTTT	CASIILRALGTGELFF
TRBD2	medium-sized	TRBV2	TRBJ2-5	TGTGCCACATCATTGGGGGGGGGCCAAGAGACCCAGTACTTC	CATSLGGGQETQYF
.	medium-sized	TRBV12-3/TRBV12-4	TRBJ1-1	TGTGCCAGCAACAAATTCGGGGGGAACACTGAAGCTTTCTTT	CASNKFGGNTEAFF
TRBD2	medium-sized	TRBV3-1	TRBJ2-3	TGTGCCAGCAGCCCCCCCCGGGGGGGCCCGGCAGATACGCAGTATTTT	CASSPPRGGPADTQYF
TRBD2	medium-sized	TRBV4-1	TRBJ2-3	TGCGCCAGCAGCCAAGATCCGACTAGCGGGGGAGATACGCAGTATTTT	CASSQDPTSGGDTQYF
TRBD1	medium-sized	TRBV20-1	TRBJ2-7	TGCAGTGCAACCCCCGTGGCAGGGGGCTACGAGCAGTACTTC	CSATPVAGGYEQYF
.	medium-sized	TRBV9	TRBJ2-2	TGTGCCAGCAGTGGCCGGGACTCGTCTCTGACCGGGGAGCTGTTTTTT	CASSGRDSSLTGELFF
TRBD1	few	TRBV3-1	TRBJ2-5	TGTGCCAGCAGCCTCAGGGACAGGGCGTGGGAGACCCAGTACTTC	CASSLRDRAWETQYF
.	large	TRBV7-2	TRBJ2-3	TGTGCCAGCAGCTCCCGGGCAGGGGCCTATACGCAGTATTTT	CASSSRAGAYTQYF
.	medium-sized	TRBV11-2	TRBJ2-1	TGTGCCAGCAGCCCGGTTGCATACTACAATGAGCAGTTCTTC	CASSPVAYYNEQFF
.	.	TRBV10-1	TRBJ2-2	TGCGCCAGCAGCCCCACCGGAGGGGAGCTGTTTTTT	CASSPTGGELFF